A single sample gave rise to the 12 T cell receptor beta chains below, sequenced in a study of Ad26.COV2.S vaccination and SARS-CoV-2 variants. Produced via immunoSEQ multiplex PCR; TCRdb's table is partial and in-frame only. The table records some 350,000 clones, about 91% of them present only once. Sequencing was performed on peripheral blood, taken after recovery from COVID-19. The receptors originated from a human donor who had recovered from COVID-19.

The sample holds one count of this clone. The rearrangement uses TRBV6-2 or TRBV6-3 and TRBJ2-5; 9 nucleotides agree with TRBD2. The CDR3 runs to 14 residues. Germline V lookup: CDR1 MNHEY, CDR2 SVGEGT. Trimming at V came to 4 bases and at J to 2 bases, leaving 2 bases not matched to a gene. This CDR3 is CASSSAGGQETQYF. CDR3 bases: TGTGCCAGCAGTTCCGCGGGGGGGCAAGAGACCCAGTACTTC.

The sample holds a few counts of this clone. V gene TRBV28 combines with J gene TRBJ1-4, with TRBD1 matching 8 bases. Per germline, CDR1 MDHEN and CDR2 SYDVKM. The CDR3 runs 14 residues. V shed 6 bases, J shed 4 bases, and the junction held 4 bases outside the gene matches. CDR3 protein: CASREGQVNEKLFF. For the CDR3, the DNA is TGTGCCAGCAGAGAGGGACAGGTTAATGAAAAACTGTTTTTT.

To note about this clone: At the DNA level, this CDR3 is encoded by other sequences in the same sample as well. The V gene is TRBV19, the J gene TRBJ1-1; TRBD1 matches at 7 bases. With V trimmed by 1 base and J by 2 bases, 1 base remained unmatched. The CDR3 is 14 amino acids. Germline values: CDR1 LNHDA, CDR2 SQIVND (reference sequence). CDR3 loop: CASSIGQGNTEAFF. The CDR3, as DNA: TGTGCCAGTAGTATAGGACAGGGTAACACTGAAGCTTTCTTT. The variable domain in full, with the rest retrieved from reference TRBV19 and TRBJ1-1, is DGGITQSPKYLFRKEGQNVTLSCEQNLNHDAMYWYRQDPGQGLRLIYYSQIVNDFQKGDIAEGYSVSREKKESFPLTVTSAQKNPTAFYLCASSIGQGNTEAFFGQGTRLTVV.

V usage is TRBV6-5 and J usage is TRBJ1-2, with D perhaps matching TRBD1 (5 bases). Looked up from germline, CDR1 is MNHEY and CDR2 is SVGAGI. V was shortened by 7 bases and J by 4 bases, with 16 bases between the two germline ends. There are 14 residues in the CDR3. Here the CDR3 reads CASMDTQGGYGYTF. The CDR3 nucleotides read TGTGCCAGCATGGACACCCAAGGCGGCTATGGCTACACCTTC.

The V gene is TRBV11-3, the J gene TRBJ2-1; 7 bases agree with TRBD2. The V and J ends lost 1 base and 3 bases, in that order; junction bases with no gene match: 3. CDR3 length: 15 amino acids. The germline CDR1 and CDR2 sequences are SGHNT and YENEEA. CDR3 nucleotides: TGTGCCAGCAGCTTAGTGGGGGGGAGCTACAATGAGCAGTTCTTC. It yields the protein CASSLVGGSYNEQFF.

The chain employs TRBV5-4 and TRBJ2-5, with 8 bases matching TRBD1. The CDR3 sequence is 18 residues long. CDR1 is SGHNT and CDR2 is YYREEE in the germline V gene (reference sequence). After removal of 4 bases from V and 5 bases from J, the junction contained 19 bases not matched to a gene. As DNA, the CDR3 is TGTGCCAGCAGCATTCGGGTCCGAGTTCAGGGGGCAGCGGAGACCCAGTACTTC. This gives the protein CASSIRVRVQGAAETQYF.

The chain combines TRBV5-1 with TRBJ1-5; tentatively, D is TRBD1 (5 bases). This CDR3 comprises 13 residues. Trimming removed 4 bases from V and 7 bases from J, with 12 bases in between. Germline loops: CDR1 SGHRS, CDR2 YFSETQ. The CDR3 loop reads CASSERGWQPQHF. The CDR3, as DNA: TGCGCCAGCAGCGAAAGGGGTTGGCAGCCCCAGCATTTT.

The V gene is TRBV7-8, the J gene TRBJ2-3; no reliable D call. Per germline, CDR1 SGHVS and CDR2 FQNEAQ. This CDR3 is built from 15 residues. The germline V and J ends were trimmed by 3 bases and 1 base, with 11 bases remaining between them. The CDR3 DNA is TGTGCCAGCAGCTTTGCGGCCGGTGGCACAGATACGCAGTATTTT. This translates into CASSFAAGGTDTQYF.

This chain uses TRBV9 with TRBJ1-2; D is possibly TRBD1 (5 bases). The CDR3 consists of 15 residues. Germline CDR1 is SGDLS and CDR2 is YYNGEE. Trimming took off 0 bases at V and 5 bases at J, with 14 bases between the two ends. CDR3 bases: TGTGCCAGCAGCGTAGGGTCCAGGGAGTTGTATGGCTACACCTTC. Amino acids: CASSVGSRELYGYTF. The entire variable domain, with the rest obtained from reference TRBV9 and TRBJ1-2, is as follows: DSGVTQTPKHLITATGQRVTLRCSPRSGDLSVYWYQQSLDQGLQFLIQYYNGEERAKGNILERFSAQQFPDLHSELNLSSLELGDSALYFCASSVGSRELYGYTFGSGTRLTVV.

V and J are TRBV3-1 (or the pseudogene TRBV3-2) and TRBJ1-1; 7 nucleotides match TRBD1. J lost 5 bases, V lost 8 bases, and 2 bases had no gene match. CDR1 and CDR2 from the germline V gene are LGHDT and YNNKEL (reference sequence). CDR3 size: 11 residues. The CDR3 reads CASRTGTEAFF. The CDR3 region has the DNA TGTGCCAGCCGGACAGGAACTGAAGCTTTCTTT.

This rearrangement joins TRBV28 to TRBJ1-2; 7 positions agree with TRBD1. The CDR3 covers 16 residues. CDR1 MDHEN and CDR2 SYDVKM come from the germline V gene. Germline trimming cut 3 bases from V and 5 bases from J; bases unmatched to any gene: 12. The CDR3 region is CASSFPTGDFIYGYTF. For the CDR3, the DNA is TGTGCCAGCAGTTTCCCCACAGGGGATTTCATTTATGGCTACACCTTC.

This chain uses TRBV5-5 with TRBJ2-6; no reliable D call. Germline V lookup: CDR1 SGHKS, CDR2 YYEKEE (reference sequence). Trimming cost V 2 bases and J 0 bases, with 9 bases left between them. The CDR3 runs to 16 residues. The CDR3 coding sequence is TGTGCCAGCAGCTTTGTTTCCGACTCTGGGGCCAACGTCCTGACTTTC. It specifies CASSFVSDSGANVLTF. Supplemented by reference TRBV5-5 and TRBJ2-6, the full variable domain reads DAGVTQSPTHLIKTRGQQVTLRCSPISGHKSVSWYQQVLGQGPQFIFQYYEKEERGRGNFPDRFSARQFPNYSSELNVNALLLGDSALYLCASSFVSDSGANVLTFGAGSRLTVL.